Each of the 14 T cell receptor beta chains below was sequenced from the same sample in a study of cytomegalovirus exposure and HLA in healthy donors. It was with 60 Vbeta and 13 Jbeta primers that the PCR ran. Produced via immunoSEQ multiplex PCR; TCRdb's table is partial and in-frame only. The sample contains fewer than 150,000 clones, over 50% of which appear only once. The sequencing input was PBMCs. Source of these receptors: a human donor in good health.

The gene calls are TRBV18 and TRBJ1-2; 7 bases line up with TRBD1. V dropped 1 base and J dropped 3; count of bases not matched to a gene: 5. The CDR3 has 15 amino acids. The germline V gene has CDR1 KGHSH and CDR2 LQKENI. The CDR3 nucleotides are TGTGCCAGCTCACCACAGAGACAGGGTGACTATGGCTACACCTTC. Its protein product is CASSPQRQGDYGYTF.

The chain links TRBV5-1 to TRBJ2-5, with 7 nucleotides matching TRBD2. After removal of 4 bases from V and 5 bases from J, the junction contained 8 bases not matched to a gene. Germline V gives CDR1 SGHRS, CDR2 YFSETQ. This CDR3 is built from 14 residues. The chain's CDR3 is CASSDGGGFETQYF. Written as DNA, the CDR3 is TGCGCCAGCAGCGATGGCGGGGGATTTGAGACCCAGTACTTC. The full variable domain, completed using reference TRBV5-1 and TRBJ2-5, is KAGVTQTPRYLIKTRGQQVTLSCSPISGHRSVSWYQQTPGQGLQFLFEYFSETQRNKGNFPGRFSGRQFSNSRSEMNVSTLELGDSALYLCASSDGGGFETQYFGPGTRLLVL.

V gene TRBV7-2 combines with J gene TRBJ2-3, with 11 bases fitting TRBD2. Germline CDR1 reads SGHTA; CDR2 reads FQGNSA. CDR3 length equals 16 residues. Trimming at V came to 5 bases and at J to 6 bases, leaving 10 bases not matched to a gene. CDR3 DNA sequence: TGTGCCAGCAGCCCCAGGGTAGCGGGAGGGGGCGATACGCAGTATTTT. Translating gives CASSPRVAGGGDTQYF.

This clone was detected a few times. The V and J genes are TRBV11-1 and TRBJ2-2; 9 nucleotides line up with TRBD1. This CDR3 spans 15 amino acids. CDR1 is SGHAT, CDR2 FQDESV, per germline (reference sequence). J lost 4 bases, V lost 6 bases, and 6 bases had no gene match. This CDR3 reads CASSLTGGGTGELFF. DNA for the CDR3: TGTGCCAGCAGTCTTACAGGGGGCGGCACCGGGGAGCTGTTTTTT.

J is TRBJ1-5 and V is TRBV7-2, with D possibly matching TRBD1 (6 bases). V was pared by 2 bases and J by 6 bases, with 11 bases between. Germline V gene sequence: CDR1 SGHTA, CDR2 FQGNSA. The CDR3 runs to 14 residues. This CDR3 reads CASSLKGGRQPQHF. The CDR3 nucleotides are TGTGCCAGCAGCTTAAAAGGGGGTCGTCAGCCCCAGCATTTT.

The chain links TRBV19 to TRBJ2-7; 9 bases are a match to TRBD1. The CDR3 length is 16 residues. Germline CDR1 is LNHDA and CDR2 is SQIVND (reference sequence). Trimming at V came to 0 bases and at J to 2 bases, leaving 5 bases not matched to a gene. The CDR3 DNA reads as TGTGCCAGTAGTATAGATCGGGACAGGGAGGCCTACGAGCAGTACTTC. This gives the protein CASSIDRDREAYEQYF. The full variable domain, with the rest looked up from reference TRBV19 and TRBJ2-7, is DGGITQSPKYLFRKEGQNVTLSCEQNLNHDAMYWYRQDPGQGLRLIYYSQIVNDFQKGDIAEGYSVSREKKESFPLTVTSAQKNPTAFYLCASSIDRDREAYEQYFGPGTRLTVT.

This clone showed up just a few times. V and J are TRBV28 and TRBJ2-1; a weak D match, TRBD2 (5 bases). The CDR3 covers 16 residues. Looked up from germline, CDR1 is MDHEN and CDR2 is SYDVKM. V lost 3 bases, J lost 0 bases, and 12 bases lay in between. The CDR3 bases are TGTGCCAGCAGTTTTTCCGGGATAAGCTCCTACAATGAGCAGTTCTTC. Translating it yields CASSFSGISSYNEQFF. Complete variable domain (other parts from reference TRBV28 and TRBJ2-1): DVKVTQSSRYLVKRTGEKVFLECVQDMDHENMFWYRQDPGLGLRLIYFSYDVKMKEKGDIPEGYSVSREKKERFSLILESASTNQTSMYLCASSFSGISSYNEQFFGPGTRLTVL.

This clone showed up just once. V usage is TRBV9 and J usage is TRBJ2-7, with TRBD2 matching over 8 bases. Germline assignment: CDR1 SGDLS and CDR2 YYNGEE. The V gene end was trimmed by 0 bases and the J gene end by 4 bases; junction bases not matched to a gene: 6. This CDR3 has 15 residues. The CDR3 bases are TGTGCCAGCAGCGTAGACGGGGGGGGTACGTACGAGCAGTACTTC. It encodes CASSVDGGGTYEQYF.

This sequence joins TRBV11-2 and TRBJ2-7; possibly TRBD2 for D (6 bases). The V gene lost 2 bases and the J gene lost 5 bases, with 19 bases spanning the gap. The CDR3 sequence is 16 residues long. CDR1 and CDR2 from the germline V gene are SGHAT and FQNNGV. The CDR3 sequence is CASSLFGGSGSDEQYF. CDR3 bases: TGTGCCAGCAGCTTATTTGGGGGGTCCGGGTCCGACGAGCAGTACTTC.

The rearrangement uses TRBV27 and TRBJ1-5, with D tentatively TRBD1 (5 bases). The CDR3 covers 14 residues. V was shortened by 10 bases and J by 0 bases, with 13 bases between the two germline ends. Germline lookup yields CDR1 MNHEY and CDR2 SMNVEV (reference sequence). CDR3 nucleotides: TGTGCCACCCGGGACTTCTATAGCAATCAGCCCCAGCATTTT. Protein product: CATRDFYSNQPQHF.

The V and J genes are TRBV6-6 and TRBJ2-5, with 12 positions matching TRBD1. In germline, CDR1 is MNHNY, CDR2 SVGAGI (reference sequence). The J segment lost 1 base and the V segment lost 2 bases, leaving 2 bases of the junction unmatched. The CDR3 totals 16 residues. The CDR3 loop reads CASSYPGQGAQETQYF. For the CDR3, the DNA is TGTGCCAGCAGTTACCCGGGACAGGGGGCCCAAGAGACCCAGTACTTC.

The genes are TRBV14 and TRBJ2-1, with TRBD1 identical over 10 bases. Trimming took 5 bases from V and 7 from J; bases not matched to a gene: 11. The V gene's germline CDR1 is SGHDN and CDR2 FVKESK. The CDR3 runs 16 residues. In DNA, the CDR3 is TGTGCCAGCAGCAAACTGACAGGGGGCGTTTTTAATGAGCAGTTCTTC. As protein: CASSKLTGGVFNEQFF. Full variable domain (outside the CDR3, taken from reference TRBV14 and TRBJ2-1): EAGVTQFPSHSVIEKGQTVTLRCDPISGHDNLYWYRRVMGKEIKFLLHFVKESKQDESGMPNNRFLAERTGGTYSTLKVQPAELEDSGVYFCASSKLTGGVFNEQFFGPGTRLTVL.

The chain links TRBV29-1 to TRBJ1-1; D unresolved. This CDR3 spans 11 amino acids. The germline gives CDR1 SQVTM, CDR2 ANQGSEA. V dropped 5 bases and J dropped 5 bases, with 9 bases sitting between them. This CDR3 reads CSVQEGTEAFF. The CDR3, as DNA: TGCAGCGTTCAGGAGGGAACTGAAGCTTTCTTT.

This chain connects TRBV5-4 to TRBJ2-3; 7 bases are shared with TRBD1. The CDR3 is 15 amino acids. Germline V gene data show CDR1 as SGHNT and CDR2 as YYREEE (reference sequence). The V and J ends lost 4 bases and 6 bases, in that order; junction bases with no gene match: 11. This CDR3 reads CASSRLDRVGDTQYF. As DNA, the CDR3 is TGTGCCAGCAGCCGCTTAGACAGGGTGGGGGATACGCAGTATTTT.